Below, 23 T cell receptor beta chains from the same sample are listed, as sequenced in a study of shared clonotypes between healthy human individuals. Produced via immunoSEQ multiplex PCR; TCRdb's table is partial and in-frame only. Altogether 850,000 to 1,200,000 clones are present, more than 65% being singletons, with the ten largest covering over 1.3%. The sample taken for sequencing was memory CD4+ T cells sorted from blood. Subset noted: CD45RA-negative fraction. The source of these receptors is a man aged 18 to 29 in good health.

At least ten counts were recorded for this clone. The chain is built from TRBV23-1 and TRBJ1-2; 9 bases line up with TRBD1. TRBV23-1 is given ORF status, its function remaining uncertain. Unmatched junction bases numbered 5, after V lost 2 bases and J lost 4 bases. The length of the CDR3 is 15 residues. The CDR3 DNA reads as TGCGCCAGCAGTCAAGCCTGGACAGGGGTCTATGGCTACACCTTC. This translates into CASSQAWTGVYGYTF.

This clone has just a few counts. This chain uses TRBV5-1 with TRBJ1-5, with a weak D call TRBD1 (5 bases). Germline lookup yields CDR1 SGHRS and CDR2 YFSETQ. V was clipped by 0 bases and J by 2 bases, with 9 bases between them. CDR3 size: 15 residues. The CDR3 here is CASSLAGERNQPQHF. DNA of the CDR3: TGCGCCAGCAGCTTGGCGGGGGAACGCAATCAGCCCCAGCATTTT. Full variable domain (rest looked up from reference TRBV5-1 and TRBJ1-5): KAGVTQTPRYLIKTRGQQVTLSCSPISGHRSVSWYQQTPGQGLQFLFEYFSETQRNKGNFPGRFSGRQFSNSRSEMNVSTLELGDSALYLCASSLAGERNQPQHFGDGTRLSIL.

The chain carries TRBV5-1 and TRBJ1-2; TRBD1 aligns across 8 bases. J was trimmed by 4 bases and V by 4 bases; bases with no gene match: 6. Germline V CDR1 and CDR2: SGHRS, YFSETQ. The CDR3 extends over 14 amino acids. CDR3 loop: CASSQTGDLYGYTF. The DNA of the CDR3 is TGCGCCAGCAGCCAGACAGGGGACCTCTATGGCTACACCTTC.

This clone appeared a single time. This chain connects TRBV5-1 to TRBJ2-1; 8 bases fit TRBD1. This CDR3 has 16 amino acids. The germline CDR1 and CDR2 sequences are SGHRS and YFSETQ. V was clipped by 0 bases and J by 0 bases; unmatched bases: 2. The DNA of the CDR3 is TGCGCCAGCAGCTTGGGGGACAGGAGCTCCTACAATGAGCAGTTCTTC. It codes for CASSLGDRSSYNEQFF. Combining the CDR3 with reference TRBV5-1 and TRBJ2-1 gives the whole variable domain KAGVTQTPRYLIKTRGQQVTLSCSPISGHRSVSWYQQTPGQGLQFLFEYFSETQRNKGNFPGRFSGRQFSNSRSEMNVSTLELGDSALYLCASSLGDRSSYNEQFFGPGTRLTVL.

This clone has at least ten counts. This chain uses TRBV7-6 with TRBJ1-6; D perhaps matches TRBD1 (6 bases). The germline V gene encodes CDR1 SGHVS and CDR2 FNYEAQ. V dropped 5 bases and J dropped 7 bases, with 12 bases sitting between them. There are 14 residues in the CDR3. This chain's CDR3 is CASSPTTGNSPLHF. The CDR3 DNA is TGTGCCAGCAGCCCGACAACAGGGAATTCACCCCTCCACTTT.

Details on this clone: Other nucleotide sequences in the sample specify the same CDR3. The chain uses TRBV27 and TRBJ1-1, with a weak D call TRBD1 (5 bases). Germline assignment: CDR1 MNHEY and CDR2 SMNVEV (reference sequence). V lost 2 bases, J lost 1 base, and 5 bases lay in between. CDR3 length: 13 residues. The CDR3 nucleotides read TGTGCCAGCAGTTTAACAGGGAACACTGAAGCTTTCTTT. Translated: CASSLTGNTEAFF.

As concerns this clone: This sample also contains other DNA sequences that code for the same CDR3. The V and J genes are TRBV5-1 and TRBJ2-6; the match to TRBD1 covers 10 bases. Germline V gene sequence: CDR1 SGHRS, CDR2 YFSETQ. J was trimmed by 4 bases and V by 4 bases; bases with no gene match: 8. The CDR3 totals 17 residues. Here the CDR3 DNA reads TGCGCCAGCAGCCGCGGGACAGGGGAAGGAGGGGCCAACGTCCTGACTTTC. It is translated as CASSRGTGEGGANVLTF.

The chain is built from TRBV18 and TRBJ1-1; 7 bases are shared with TRBD1. The J segment lost 3 bases and the V segment lost 3 bases, leaving 4 bases of the junction unmatched. The CDR3 contains 14 residues. Germline values: CDR1 KGHSH, CDR2 LQKENI. CDR3 in DNA: TGTGCCAGCTCACCCACAGGGGCGGACACTGAAGCTTTCTTT. Protein: CASSPTGADTEAFF.

A remark on this clone: Other DNA sequences within the sample encode an identical CDR3. The V gene is TRBV5-1, the J gene TRBJ1-2; a possible D gene is TRBD1 (6 bases). Germline CDR1 reads SGHRS; CDR2 reads YFSETQ. V was shortened by 3 bases and J by 0 bases, with 9 bases between the two germline ends. This CDR3 is 14 amino acids long. The DNA for the CDR3 is TGCGCCAGCAGCTCAGGGGATGCTAACTATGGCTACACCTTC. Residues: CASSSGDANYGYTF.

The chain recombines TRBV7-9 with TRBJ2-3; no definite D call. This CDR3 is 14 amino acids long. Trimming removed 5 bases at V and 4 bases at J, with 13 bases between. Per germline, CDR1 SEHNR and CDR2 FQNEAQ (reference sequence). CDR3 sequence reads: CASSPSRPSDTQYF. DNA of the CDR3: TGTGCCAGCAGCCCCTCTCGTCCCTCAGATACGCAGTATTTT. Looking up the rest from reference TRBV7-9 and TRBJ2-3 gives the full variable domain: DTGVSQNPRHKITKRGQNVTFRCDPISEHNRLYWYRQTLGQGPEFLTYFQNEAQLEKSRLLSDRFSAERPKGSFSTLEIQRTEQGDSAMYLCASSPSRPSDTQYFGPGTRLTVL.

The rearrangement joins TRBV7-3 to TRBJ2-3, with D perhaps TRBD2 (5 bases). This CDR3 is built from 14 residues. With 5 bases removed from V and 6 bases from J, the gap between germline ends came to 15 bases. CDR1 SGHTA and CDR2 FQGTGA come from the germline V gene. The CDR3, as DNA: TGTGCCAGCAGCCCAGGACTCACTCCGGATACGCAGTATTTT. As protein: CASSPGLTPDTQYF.

The chain couples TRBV4-1 to TRBJ1-2, with 7 bases that match TRBD1. This CDR3 has 13 residues. Germline trimming cut 5 bases from V and 6 bases from J; bases unmatched to any gene: 6. The germline gives CDR1 MGHRA, CDR2 YSYEKL. The CDR3 sequence: CASSGAQGDGYTF. Written as DNA, the CDR3 is TGCGCCAGCAGCGGGGCCCAGGGGGATGGCTACACCTTC.

The rearrangement links TRBV14 to TRBJ2-5; D is possibly TRBD1 or TRBD2 (6 bases each). V lost 2 bases to trimming and J lost 5 bases, with 18 bases between them. The CDR3 totals 16 residues. Germline V gene lookup returns CDR1 SGHDN and CDR2 FVKESK. This chain's CDR3 is CASSQQMMGGLETQYF. For the CDR3, the DNA is TGTGCCAGCAGCCAACAGATGATGGGGGGCTTGGAGACCCAGTACTTC.

By its share, this clone is medium-sized. This sequence joins TRBV4-3 and TRBJ2-4; no definite D call. V lost 1 base, J lost 6 bases, and 7 bases lay in between. The CDR3 length is 13 residues. Germline V gene lookup returns CDR1 LGHNA and CDR2 YSLEER. CDR3 amino acids: CASSQAVRNIQYF. Here the CDR3 DNA reads TGCGCCAGCAGCCAAGCTGTAAGAAACATTCAGTACTTC.

This chain links TRBV7-7 with TRBJ2-7; D might be TRBD2 (6 bases). Trimming cost V 5 bases and J 6 bases, with 14 bases left between them. The CDR3 runs to 13 residues. Germline V gene sequence: CDR1 SSHAT, CDR2 FNYEAQ (reference sequence). This chain's CDR3 is CASSPTGRPEQYF. The DNA of the CDR3 is TGTGCCAGCAGCCCGACCGGGAGACCCGAGCAGTACTTC.

The V and J genes are TRBV15 and TRBJ1-5; a weak D match, TRBD1 (5 bases). Trimming left V 5 bases short and J 2 bases short, with 13 bases between. CDR1 and CDR2 from the germline V gene are LNHNV and YYDKDF (reference sequence). This CDR3 comprises 15 residues. In DNA form, the CDR3 reads TGTGCCACCAGCCGTGGGGCGCAGGGCAATCAGCCCCAGCATTTT. It encodes CATSRGAQGNQPQHF.

V usage is TRBV2 and J usage is TRBJ2-5; TRBD2 aligns across 13 bases. Germline values: CDR1 SNHLY, CDR2 FYNNEI. V was clipped by 4 bases and J by 1 base; unmatched bases: 3. The CDR3 is 16 residues long. CDR3 amino acids: CASSGLAGGPQETQYF. Written as DNA, the CDR3 is TGTGCCAGCAGTGGACTAGCGGGGGGTCCCCAAGAGACCCAGTACTTC. Based on the CDR3 plus reference TRBV2 and TRBJ2-5, the full variable domain is EPEVTQTPSHQVTQMGQEVILRCVPISNHLYFYWYRQILGQKVEFLVSFYNNEISEKSEIFDDQFSVERPDGSNFTLKIRSTKLEDSAMYFCASSGLAGGPQETQYFGPGTRLLVL.

V gene TRBV6-4 combines with J gene TRBJ2-4, with TRBD1 matching over 10 bases. Germline lookup yields CDR1 MRHNA and CDR2 SNTAGT. J gave up 0 bases and V 8 bases, and 4 bases lay outside the gene matches. The CDR3 is 15 residues long. The CDR3 coding sequence is TGTGCCAGCGGGGGGGACAGGGGAGCCAAAAACATTCAGTACTTC. Its protein is CASGGDRGAKNIQYF.

The V and J genes are TRBV25-1 and TRBJ2-1; the D call may be TRBD1 or TRBD2 (5 bases each). The V and J ends lost 5 bases and 5 bases respectively, with 19 bases between them. The CDR3 runs to 16 residues. Looked up from germline, CDR1 is MGHDK and CDR2 is SYGVNS. CDR3: CASSSSGLGVDNEQFF. For the CDR3, the DNA is TGTGCCAGCAGTTCCTCGGGGCTTGGGGTGGACAATGAGCAGTTCTTC.

J is TRBJ2-7 and V is TRBV2; 10 bases align to TRBD1. J lost 3 bases, V lost 5 bases, and 4 bases had no gene match. The germline gives CDR1 SNHLY, CDR2 FYNNEI. CDR3 length: 14 residues. CDR3 residues: CASSRTGGYYEQYF. The CDR3 DNA reads as TGTGCCAGCAGTCGGACAGGGGGGTACTACGAGCAGTACTTC. Using reference TRBV2 and TRBJ2-7 for the parts outside the CDR3, the full variable domain is EPEVTQTPSHQVTQMGQEVILRCVPISNHLYFYWYRQILGQKVEFLVSFYNNEISEKSEIFDDQFSVERPDGSNFTLKIRSTKLEDSAMYFCASSRTGGYYEQYFGPGTRLTVT.

This clone was detected many times. The rearrangement joins TRBV9 to TRBJ1-1; 12 nucleotides match TRBD1. Per germline, CDR1 SGDLS and CDR2 YYNGEE. The CDR3 length is 15 residues. Trimming at V came to 4 bases and at J to 6 bases, leaving 7 bases not matched to a gene. The CDR3 DNA is TGTGCCAGCAGCCCAGGGACAGGGGGCTATTCTGAAGCTTTCTTT. This codes for CASSPGTGGYSEAFF. The full variable domain, completed using reference TRBV9 and TRBJ1-1, is DSGVTQTPKHLITATGQRVTLRCSPRSGDLSVYWYQQSLDQGLQFLIQYYNGEERAKGNILERFSAQQFPDLHSELNLSSLELGDSALYFCASSPGTGGYSEAFFGQGTRLTVV.

The V gene is TRBV19, the J gene TRBJ2-5; 11 bases match TRBD2. The CDR3 is 16 amino acids. Losses at the gene ends were 4 bases for V and 3 bases for J; bases not matched to a gene: 7. The germline CDR1 and CDR2 sequences are LNHDA and SQIVND (reference sequence). The CDR3 reads CASSKGSGRVEETQYF. CDR3 coding DNA: TGTGCCAGTAGTAAGGGTAGCGGGAGGGTCGAAGAGACCCAGTACTTC.

The V and J genes are TRBV6-5 and TRBJ1-4; D remains ambiguous. From germline, CDR1 is MNHEY and CDR2 SVGAGI. The CDR3 is 14 residues long. Between the trimmed V and J ends, which lost 11 bases and 5 bases, there was a span of 18 bases. The CDR3 here is CAASDPPKNEKLFF. Written as DNA, the CDR3 is TGTGCCGCCTCGGACCCCCCTAAGAATGAAAAACTGTTTTTT.